This T cell receptor beta chain was captured by sequencing in a study of T cell repertoires in cytomegalovirus infection. Study in general: CMV epitopes in the study were HLA-C-restricted (recently identified) and HLA-B-restricted (well studied).

Overall study results and limits: Cumulative public TCR beta family frequency identified CMV carriers with the relevant HLA. Ex vivo responses were dominated by HLA-C-restricted CMV-specific TCR beta clonotypes.

With respect to this clonotype: Its antigen is not identified.

The CDR3 sequence is 14 residues long. The J segment lost 1 base and the V segment lost 6 bases, leaving 6 bases of the junction unmatched. The V gene's germline CDR1 is DFQATT and CDR2 SNEGSKA (reference sequence). TCRdb itself ran the reads through MiXCR, one entry per CDR3 protein. This sample has approximately 350,000 distinct CDR3 sequences, with about 35% found just once. The source was cultured PBMCs, collected from culture after CMV antigen stimulation. The V call is TRBV20-1, the J call TRBJ1-5; the match to TRBD1 covers 7 bases. This receptor was identified in a human donor in good health (CMV status not recorded). Some clones in this sample may be carry-over from other donors' samples. The CDR3 protein is CSARTGESNQPQHF. CDR3 sequence (DNA): TGCAGTGCGCGGACAGGAGAGAGCAATCAGCCCCAGCATTTT.